This entry lists 30 T cell receptor beta chains sequenced from one sample in a study of siplizumab effects on memory and regulatory T cells. TCRdb's copy holds only in-frame clones and misses some; the assay was immunoSEQ multiplex PCR. The table lists roughly 82,000 clones, about nine tenths of them singletons. Sample: Tregs sorted from blood. These receptors originate from a human donor in good health.

The chain links TRBV2 to TRBJ2-7; 7 nucleotides line up with TRBD1. CDR1 is SNHLY and CDR2 is FYNNEI in the germline V gene. J was trimmed by 1 base and V by 4 bases; bases with no gene match: 7. This CDR3 has 15 residues. The DNA for the CDR3 is TGTGCCAGCAGTGGGACAGGTAGAAGGTCCTACGAGCAGTACTTC. This gives the protein CASSGTGRRSYEQYF. The variable domain in full, with the rest retrieved from reference TRBV2 and TRBJ2-7, is EPEVTQTPSHQVTQMGQEVILRCVPISNHLYFYWYRQILGQKVEFLVSFYNNEISEKSEIFDDQFSVERPDGSNFTLKIRSTKLEDSAMYFCASSGTGRRSYEQYFGPGTRLTVT.

This clone was detected many times. The chain links TRBV5-1 to TRBJ1-6, with D maybe TRBD1 (5 bases). Germline-derived CDR1 and CDR2 are SGHRS and YFSETQ. The CDR3 has 18 residues. Trimming pared 4 bases from V and 0 bases from J, leaving 17 bases between. The CDR3 reads CASSRDSRASSYNSPLHF. CDR3 nucleotides: TGCGCCAGCAGCAGAGACAGTAGGGCGAGCTCCTATAATTCACCCCTCCACTTT.

With regard to this clone: Germline is not matched at one junction end, which may reflect a read error. The chain recombines TRBV5-1 with TRBJ2-3; D tentatively fits TRBD1 or TRBD2 (5 bases each). The V gene's germline CDR1 is SGHRS and CDR2 YFSETQ. CDR3 length: 15 residues. CDR3 nucleotide sequence: TGCGCCAGCAGCTTGTCTGGGACCAGCACTGATACGCAATATTTT. It is translated as CASSLSGTSTDTQYF.

The gene calls are TRBV7-2 and TRBJ1-5; a possible D gene is TRBD1 (5 bases). The V end was cut by 5 bases, the J end by 4 bases, with 12 bases between. This CDR3 is 14 amino acids long. Germline V CDR1 and CDR2: SGHTA, FQGNSA. The CDR3 DNA is TGTGCCAGCAGCCCACCGGGGGGGAATCAGCCCCAGCATTTT. It translates to CASSPPGGNQPQHF.

In DNA form, the CDR3 reads TGTGCCAGCAGTTCCGGGGGACAGGGGGCGCGGGAGACCCAGTACTTC. This gives the protein CASSSGGQGARETQYF. The chain carries TRBV6-6 and TRBJ2-5, with TRBD1 matching over 12 bases. This CDR3 comprises 16 residues. Per germline, CDR1 MNHNY and CDR2 SVGAGI (reference sequence). With V trimmed by 4 bases and J by 5 bases, 8 bases remained unmatched.

This clone was seen just once. The chain uses TRBV7-2 and TRBJ1-3; D remains ambiguous. V was trimmed by 8 bases and J by 1 base, leaving 15 bases between them. This CDR3 region has 15 residues. CDR1 SGHTA and CDR2 FQGNSA come from the germline V gene. The CDR3 nucleotides read TGTGCCAGCGCCCCGATGCTGGCTTCTGGAAACACCATATATTTT. As protein: CASAPMLASGNTIYF.

The sample holds a few counts of this clone. The chain employs TRBV28 and TRBJ1-2; D ambiguous. CDR3 length: 16 residues. Trimming shortened V by 7 bases and J by 0 bases, and 18 bases separated the two germline ends. Germline V gene lookup returns CDR1 MDHEN and CDR2 SYDVKM. The CDR3 nucleotides are TGTGCCAGCACCGCCTACCCCCAGGTCGCTAACTATGGCTACACCTTC. Translated, it gives CASTAYPQVANYGYTF.

V is TRBV19 and J is TRBJ1-6; D remains unclear. Per the germline V gene, CDR1 is LNHDA and CDR2 is SQIVND (reference sequence). This CDR3 has 13 amino acids. Trimming cost V 10 bases and J 9 bases, with 16 bases left between them. The CDR3 reads CATRRDMISPLHF. The CDR3 coding sequence is TGTGCCACCCGGAGGGATATGATTTCACCCCTCCACTTT. Variable domain in full (rest from reference TRBV19 and TRBJ1-6): DGGITQSPKYLFRKEGQNVTLSCEQNLNHDAMYWYRQDPGQGLRLIYYSQIVNDFQKGDIAEGYSVSREKKESFPLTVTSAQKNPTAFYLCATRRDMISPLHFGNGTRLTVT.

V gene TRBV5-1 combines with J gene TRBJ2-5, with 8 bases aligning to TRBD2. From germline, CDR1 is SGHRS and CDR2 YFSETQ. The CDR3 has 15 amino acids. Germline trimming cut 2 bases from V and 1 base from J; bases unmatched to any gene: 4. The CDR3 region is CASSFIGGAQETQYF. In DNA form, the CDR3 reads TGCGCCAGCAGCTTCATCGGGGGGGCCCAAGAGACCCAGTACTTC. The whole variable domain, filled in from reference TRBV5-1 and TRBJ2-5, reads KAGVTQTPRYLIKTRGQQVTLSCSPISGHRSVSWYQQTPGQGLQFLFEYFSETQRNKGNFPGRFSGRQFSNSRSEMNVSTLELGDSALYLCASSFIGGAQETQYFGPGTRLLVL.

V gene TRBV5-1 combines with J gene TRBJ2-3; D unresolved. The V end was cut by 0 bases, the J end by 5 bases, with 22 bases between. Germline V gene lookup returns CDR1 SGHRS and CDR2 YFSETQ. The CDR3 runs 18 residues. The CDR3 DNA reads TGCGCCAGCAGCTTGGCCGTAGATCGACCCATCAAGGTAGATACGCAGTATTTT. Amino acid sequence: CASSLAVDRPIKVDTQYF.

The chain is built from TRBV14 and TRBJ2-7; D unresolved. Between the trimmed V and J ends, which lost 1 base and 4 bases, there was a span of 14 bases. In germline, CDR1 is SGHDN, CDR2 FVKESK. This CDR3 has 15 residues. This chain's CDR3 is CASSQGHGSQYEQYF. The DNA of the CDR3 is TGTGCCAGCAGCCAAGGGCACGGGTCGCAATACGAGCAGTACTTC. The entire variable domain, with the rest obtained from reference TRBV14 and TRBJ2-7, is as follows: EAGVTQFPSHSVIEKGQTVTLRCDPISGHDNLYWYRRVMGKEIKFLLHFVKESKQDESGMPNNRFLAERTGGTYSTLKVQPAELEDSGVYFCASSQGHGSQYEQYFGPGTRLTVT.

This chain joins TRBV18 and TRBJ1-4; a possible D gene is TRBD1 (5 bases). V lost 6 bases and J 2 bases, leaving 13 bases between the germline ends. Germline lookup yields CDR1 KGHSH and CDR2 LQKENI. The CDR3 sequence is 15 residues long. The CDR3 spells CASSSGTETNEKLFF. CDR3 DNA sequence: TGTGCCAGCTCCTCCGGGACGGAGACTAATGAAAAACTGTTTTTT.

The genes are TRBV18 and TRBJ1-2; D perhaps matches TRBD1 (6 bases). The CDR3 is 14 amino acids. The germline V gene encodes CDR1 KGHSH and CDR2 LQKENI. V dropped 3 bases and J dropped 2 bases, with 10 bases sitting between them. As DNA, the CDR3 is TGTGCCAGCTCACCTACACAGGGCAACTATGGCTACACCTTC. Protein: CASSPTQGNYGYTF.

The gene calls are TRBV29-1 and TRBJ1-4, with a possible D match to TRBD1 (6 bases). Germline values: CDR1 SQVTM, CDR2 ANQGSEA. The CDR3 extends over 13 amino acids. V shed 5 bases and J shed 3 bases, with 10 bases lying between them. CDR3 protein: CSVRRGPNEKLFF. The CDR3 DNA sequence: TGCAGCGTTCGGCGGGGGCCTAATGAAAAACTGTTTTTT. The variable domain in full, completed from reference TRBV29-1 and TRBJ1-4, reads SAVISQKPSRDICQRGTSLTIQCQVDSQVTMMFWYRQQPGQSLTLIATANQGSEATYESGFVIDKFPISRPNLTFSTLTVSNMSPEDSSIYLCSVRRGPNEKLFFGSGTQLSVL.

The chain carries TRBV5-1 and TRBJ2-2; D is ambiguous. CDR3 length: 12 amino acids. The V gene's germline CDR1 is SGHRS and CDR2 YFSETQ. V was clipped by 2 bases and J by 6 bases, with 5 bases between them. CDR3 in DNA: TGCGCCAGCAGCTTTGGGTCCGGGGAGCTGTTTTTT. This sequence encodes CASSFGSGELFF.

This chain links TRBV9 with TRBJ1-2; D is unclear. Per the germline V gene, CDR1 is SGDLS and CDR2 is YYNGEE. CDR3 length: 12 residues. Trimming pared 0 bases from V and 4 bases from J, leaving 4 bases between. Here the CDR3 DNA reads TGTGCCAGCAGCGTAGATTTCTATGGCTACACCTTC. This sequence encodes CASSVDFYGYTF.

This clone appeared once. The rearrangement uses TRBV19 and TRBJ1-5; 8 bases map to TRBD1. This CDR3 is 15 amino acids long. The germline CDR1 and CDR2 sequences are LNHDA and SQIVND (reference sequence). With 4 bases clipped from V and 1 base from J, the junction kept 3 bases outside the gene matches. CDR3 coding DNA: TGTGCCAGTAGTACAGGGGGCTTGAGCAATCAGCCCCAGCATTTT. It translates to CASSTGGLSNQPQHF.

The chain has TRBV29-1 and TRBJ2-7, with D tentatively TRBD1 or TRBD2 (6 bases each). The length of the CDR3 is 12 residues. In germline, CDR1 is SQVTM, CDR2 ANQGSEA. The ends were cut back, 5 bases at V and 5 bases at J, with 13 bases in the middle. CDR3 nucleotide sequence: TGCAGCGTTTGGGGGGCTAGGGACGAGCAGTACTTC. This codes for CSVWGARDEQYF.

This chain joins TRBV7-9 and TRBJ1-1; D is uncertain. The V end was cut by 2 bases, the J end by 10 bases, with 8 bases between. The CDR3 length is 11 residues. Germline V gene sequence: CDR1 SEHNR, CDR2 FQNEAQ (reference sequence). The CDR3 region has the DNA TGTGCCAGCAGCTTAACCCTAGGAGCTTTCTTT. It encodes CASSLTLGAFF. The whole variable domain, remainder taken from reference TRBV7-9 and TRBJ1-1, is DTGVSQNPRHKITKRGQNVTFRCDPISEHNRLYWYRQTLGQGPEFLTYFQNEAQLEKSRLLSDRFSAERPKGSFSTLEIQRTEQGDSAMYLCASSLTLGAFFGQGTRLTVV.

This clone was counted only a few times. The chain has TRBV6-1 and TRBJ1-1; TRBD1 matches at 7 bases. V lost 6 bases to trimming and J lost 1 base; unmatched junction nucleotides: 2. This CDR3 has 13 residues. CDR1 and CDR2 (germline): MNHNS, SASEGT. The CDR3 loop reads CASSWTGNTEAFF. Here the CDR3 DNA reads TGTGCCAGCAGCTGGACAGGGAACACTGAAGCTTTCTTT.

The genes are TRBV6-6 and TRBJ1-2; 7 bases line up with TRBD1. Germline V gene lookup returns CDR1 MNHNY and CDR2 SVGAGI (reference sequence). This CDR3 comprises 14 residues. V lost 5 bases and J lost 7; bases outside the gene matches: 10. CDR3 nucleotide sequence: TGTGCCAGCAGTCCTGACAGGGCGGGTAGTGGCTACACCTTC. Translation: CASSPDRAGSGYTF.

This sequence joins TRBV10-3 and TRBJ2-3; D tentatively reads TRBD1 or TRBD2 (6 bases each). Germline CDR1 ENHRY, CDR2 SYGVKD. Trimming left V 4 bases short and J 4 bases short, with 18 bases between. The CDR3 totals 16 residues. For the CDR3, the DNA is TGTGCCATCAGTGCCGGAGGGGGGACGGTCGCAGATACGCAGTATTTT. Translating gives CAISAGGGTVADTQYF.

This rearrangement joins TRBV5-4 to TRBJ2-2; no reliable D call. Trimming took 4 bases from V and 0 from J, leaving 10 bases between them. Per the germline V gene, CDR1 is SGHNT and CDR2 is YYREEE (reference sequence). The CDR3 is made up of 15 amino acids. CDR3 DNA: TGTGCCAGCAGCCACGCGGTCGCGAACACCGGGGAGCTGTTTTTT. Translation gives CASSHAVANTGELFF.

V and J are TRBV5-4 and TRBJ2-7; D not resolved. The V gene lost 1 base and the J gene lost 3 bases, with 8 bases spanning the gap. In germline, CDR1 is SGHNT, CDR2 YYREEE (reference sequence). The CDR3 is made up of 13 amino acids. The CDR3 DNA sequence: TGTGCCAGCAGCTTGCACCCGGGCTACGAGCAGTACTTC. It encodes CASSLHPGYEQYF.

The chain has TRBV25-1 and TRBJ1-2; D not certain. The CDR3 totals 12 residues. V was pared by 2 bases and J by 4 bases, with 5 bases between. Per germline, CDR1 MGHDK and CDR2 SYGVNS. CDR3 sequence (DNA): TGTGCCAGCAGTGAACGGCTCTATGGCTACACCTTC. Its protein is CASSERLYGYTF.

By sample fraction, this clone is medium-sized. The gene calls are TRBV5-1 and TRBJ1-4; maybe TRBD1 (5 bases). Trimming removed 2 bases at V and 0 bases at J, with 11 bases between. The CDR3 totals 16 residues. Germline CDR1 reads SGHRS; CDR2 reads YFSETQ. CDR3: CASSFLQDATNEKLFF. CDR3 nucleotides: TGCGCCAGCAGCTTCTTACAGGATGCAACTAATGAAAAACTGTTTTTT.

The chain carries TRBV9 and TRBJ2-3; D is ambiguous. Germline CDR1 and CDR2: SGDLS and YYNGEE. This CDR3 comprises 14 residues. Trimming removed 2 bases from V and 2 bases from J, with 9 bases in between. CDR3 nucleotide sequence: TGTGCCAGCAGCGTCGTAAGGGCCACAGATACGCAGTATTTT. As protein: CASSVVRATDTQYF.

This chain connects TRBV4-1 to TRBJ2-5; D unresolved. CDR1 and CDR2 from the germline V gene are MGHRA and YSYEKL. Trimming took 0 bases from V and 2 from J, leaving 10 bases between them. The CDR3 has 15 residues. CDR3 nucleotides: TGCGCCAGCAGCCAAGACAGGAACTCTCAAGAGACCCAGTACTTC. Amino acid sequence: CASSQDRNSQETQYF.

The chain couples TRBV4-1 to TRBJ2-3; D may be TRBD2 (5 bases). Germline V gene sequence: CDR1 MGHRA, CDR2 YSYEKL. The CDR3 runs to 15 residues. V was clipped by 0 bases and J by 0 bases, with 7 bases between them. The CDR3: CASSQEDWSTDTQYF. DNA of the CDR3: TGCGCCAGCAGCCAAGAGGACTGGAGCACAGATACGCAGTATTTT.

This sequence joins TRBV28 and TRBJ1-4; no firm D call. Trimming took off 8 bases at V and 8 bases at J, with 12 bases between the two ends. This CDR3 is 12 amino acids long. Germline CDR1 reads MDHEN; CDR2 reads SYDVKM. The CDR3 nucleotides read TGTGCCAGCTTTGATGACCGGGAAAAACTGTTTTTT. Translated: CASFDDREKLFF.